Included here is one TCR beta chain sequence, with context. Assay: immunoSEQ multiplex PCR; the TCRdb copy retains only in-frame clones and omits some. This table has about 160,000 clones, 85% to 90% appearing once. CDR3 length: 14 residues. V lost 5 bases and J 2 bases, leaving 10 bases between the germline ends. CDR1 MDHEN and CDR2 SYDVKM come from the germline V gene. The data derive from a study of blood T cell repertoires in COVID-19. On the study more broadly: PBMCs, B-cell-depleted T cells, or T cells were the source of the cDNA or gDNA that made up the material.

Seattle participants joined during active infection and were tracked over time. The source is a woman aged 70-85 years with COVID-19, enrolled during active disease. The sample taken for sequencing was peripheral blood. This chain joins TRBV28 and TRBJ1-5; no clear D gene. This CDR3 reads CASSPRSGNQPQHF. The CDR3 DNA reads TGTGCCAGCAGTCCCCGTAGTGGCAATCAGCCCCAGCATTTT.